A single sample is the source of the 28 T cell receptor beta chains below, sequenced in a study of a mutant IDH1 vaccine in newly diagnosed glioma. As to time point: baseline, week 1 (first vaccination visit). Indicated treatment: pre-vaccination baseline after standard-of-care therapy. Here immunoSEQ multiplex PCR was the method, and the copy in TCRdb shows in-frame clones only, minus some. The table has tens of thousands of clones, 65% to 85% seen once. This material consisted of peripheral blood mononuclear cells (PBMCs), taken from a glioma patient treated with radiotherapy, temozolomide or both. The receptors originated from a woman under 30 with glioma. Some clones in this sample may be carry-over from other donors' samples.

The CDR3 bases are TGCGCCAGCAGTGAATTCAGCGGGGGGGCGACTGAGCAGTTCTTC. Translation: CASSEFSGGATEQFF. This chain uses TRBV10-2 with TRBJ2-1; 10 bases align to TRBD2. The germline CDR1 and CDR2 sequences are WSHSY and SAAADI. CDR3 length: 15 residues. Germline trimming cut 3 bases from V and 9 bases from J; bases unmatched to any gene: 8.

The V call is TRBV29-1, the J call TRBJ2-1, with 15 bases matching TRBD2. Germline CDR1 and CDR2: SQVTM and ANQGSEA. Germline trimming cut 6 bases from V and 4 bases from J; bases unmatched to any gene: 7. This CDR3 has 16 residues. CDR3 DNA: TGCAGCGTCCCGGGGACTAGCGGGGGGAGTTACAATGAGCAGTTCTTC. This translates into CSVPGTSGGSYNEQFF.

The V and J genes are TRBV29-1 and TRBJ2-7, with D possibly matching TRBD1 (6 bases). V was trimmed by 1 base and J by 3 bases, leaving 13 bases between them. The germline V gene has CDR1 SQVTM and CDR2 ANQGSEA. The CDR3 length is 14 residues. CDR3 coding DNA: TGCAGCGTTGAAGGGACAGACGGACTCTACGAGCAGTACTTC. This sequence encodes CSVEGTDGLYEQYF.

The gene calls are TRBV6-1 and TRBJ2-7; weak D call: TRBD1 (5 bases). Trimming stripped 2 bases from V and 0 bases from J, with 8 bases between. The length of the CDR3 is 14 residues. From germline, CDR1 is MNHNS and CDR2 SASEGT. In DNA, the CDR3 is TGTGCCAGCAGTGAAAACAGGATCTCCTACGAGCAGTACTTC. Translating it yields CASSENRISYEQYF.

The genes are TRBV15 and TRBJ2-1; 11 nucleotides line up with TRBD2. The CDR3 runs 16 residues. Germline CDR1 reads LNHNV; CDR2 reads YYDKDF (reference sequence). The ends lost 0 bases at V and 5 bases at J; junction bases unmatched: 3. Here the CDR3 DNA reads TGTGCCACCAGCAGAGAAGGGACTAGCGGCAACAATGAGCAGTTCTTC. Encoded protein: CATSREGTSGNNEQFF.

The J gene is TRBJ2-5, the V gene TRBV14, with 10 positions matching TRBD2. The V gene end was trimmed by 6 bases and the J gene end by 5 bases; junction bases not matched to a gene: 12. Germline V CDR1 and CDR2: SGHDN, FVKESK. The CDR3 is made up of 16 amino acids. The CDR3 bases are TGTGCCAGCAGTCCTCTCAGCGGGAGGGCCTTGGAGACCCAGTACTTC. This encodes CASSPLSGRALETQYF.

The V call is TRBV4-3, the J call TRBJ2-2; 9 bases are shared with TRBD2. J gave up 4 bases and V 1 base, and 10 bases lay outside the gene matches. Germline CDR1 LGHNA, CDR2 YSLEER. There are 18 residues in the CDR3. DNA for the CDR3: TGCGCCAGCAGCCAAGGTCTAAGCGGGGGGTCTATCACCGGGGAGCTGTTTTTT. Protein: CASSQGLSGGSITGELFF.

The gene calls are TRBV19 and TRBJ1-5; possibly TRBD1 for D (6 bases). The germline gives CDR1 LNHDA, CDR2 SQIVND (reference sequence). The CDR3 contains 15 residues. Trimming shortened V by 3 bases and J by 6 bases, and 15 bases separated the two germline ends. The CDR3 DNA reads TGTGCCAGTAGTATCCCGGGACACGGAGTTCAGCCCCAGCATTTT. It yields the protein CASSIPGHGVQPQHF.

This chain connects TRBV30 to TRBJ1-4; D remains unclear. The CDR3 sequence is 14 residues long. Germline lookup yields CDR1 GTSNPN and CDR2 SVGIG (reference sequence). The germline V and J ends were trimmed by 0 bases and 5 bases, with 10 bases remaining between them. The CDR3 DNA follows: TGTGCCTGGAGTGTAGGCTTACTCAATGAAAAACTGTTTTTT. Its translation: CAWSVGLLNEKLFF.

The chain uses TRBV14 and TRBJ1-2, with D possibly being TRBD1 (5 bases). The germline gives CDR1 SGHDN, CDR2 FVKESK. This CDR3 has 14 residues. Trimming cost V 3 bases and J 4 bases, with 12 bases left between them. The CDR3 loop is CASSHREASYGYTF. CDR3 nucleotide sequence: TGTGCCAGCAGCCACAGGGAGGCAAGCTATGGCTACACCTTC. Full variable domain (remainder filled in from reference TRBV14 and TRBJ1-2): EAGVTQFPSHSVIEKGQTVTLRCDPISGHDNLYWYRRVMGKEIKFLLHFVKESKQDESGMPNNRFLAERTGGTYSTLKVQPAELEDSGVYFCASSHREASYGYTFGSGTRLTVV.

The chain has TRBV2 and TRBJ2-5; D might be TRBD2 (6 bases). Germline assignment: CDR1 SNHLY and CDR2 FYNNEI. V dropped 6 bases and J dropped 2 bases, with 16 bases sitting between them. This CDR3 comprises 15 residues. The CDR3 loop is CASRTPGGVQETQYF. The DNA of the CDR3 is TGTGCCAGCAGAACCCCAGGAGGGGTACAAGAGACCCAGTACTTC.

This clone is a singleton in its sample. The chain couples TRBV10-3 to TRBJ1-2; D unresolved. V was trimmed by 0 bases and J by 8 bases, leaving 10 bases between them. CDR1 ENHRY and CDR2 SYGVKD come from the germline V gene. The CDR3 is 13 amino acids. CDR3 sequence: CAISESPTGGYTF. The CDR3, as DNA: TGTGCCATCAGTGAGTCCCCCACGGGAGGCTACACCTTC.

V gene TRBV14 combines with J gene TRBJ2-7; a weak D match, TRBD1 (5 bases). The V end was cut by 1 base, the J end by 0 bases, with 10 bases between. Per the germline V gene, CDR1 is SGHDN and CDR2 is FVKESK. This CDR3 comprises 15 residues. The CDR3 sequence: CASSQGDSYSYEQYF. In nucleotides, the CDR3 is TGTGCCAGCAGCCAAGGCGACAGCTACTCCTACGAGCAGTACTTC.

This chain uses TRBV9 with TRBJ2-7; possibly TRBD1 for D (5 bases). Germline CDR1 and CDR2: SGDLS and YYNGEE. CDR3 size: 16 residues. Trimming removed 0 bases from V and 2 bases from J, with 15 bases in between. CDR3 sequence: CASSVAETDYTYEQYF. CDR3 in DNA: TGTGCCAGCAGCGTAGCGGAGACAGATTATACCTACGAGCAGTACTTC.

This clone appeared a single time. V usage is TRBV5-1 and J usage is TRBJ2-3, with 9 bases aligning to TRBD2. The trim removed 4 bases at V and 7 bases at J, leaving 7 bases unmatched. The V gene's germline CDR1 is SGHRS and CDR2 YFSETQ. CDR3 length: 14 residues. CDR3 amino acids: CASSLTSGRNTQYF. The CDR3 DNA sequence: TGCGCCAGCAGCCTGACTAGCGGACGGAATACGCAGTATTTT.

V gene TRBV14 combines with J gene TRBJ2-7; possible D gene TRBD1, 6 bases. V was cut by 1 base and J by 5 bases, with 12 bases left in between. This CDR3 has 14 amino acids. Looked up from germline, CDR1 is SGHDN and CDR2 is FVKESK. Here the CDR3 reads CASSQGPGAHEQYF. In DNA form, the CDR3 reads TGTGCCAGCAGCCAAGGTCCAGGGGCTCACGAGCAGTACTTC.

There are a few counts of this clone. The rearrangement uses TRBV5-1 and TRBJ1-4; no clear D. CDR3 length equals 15 residues. CDR1 and CDR2 from the germline V gene are SGHRS and YFSETQ. V was trimmed by 0 bases and J by 5 bases, leaving 11 bases between them. The CDR3 DNA reads as TGCGCCAGCAGCTTGGCCGCCAGCCTGAATGAAAAACTGTTTTTT. Amino acid sequence: CASSLAASLNEKLFF.

The chain recombines TRBV28 with TRBJ1-1; D unresolved. CDR3 length equals 15 residues. V gave up 7 bases and J gave up 0 bases, with 15 bases separating them. Germline V gene data show CDR1 as MDHEN and CDR2 as SYDVKM. The CDR3 sequence: CASIPWEGLNTEAFF. The CDR3 coding sequence is TGTGCCAGCATTCCTTGGGAAGGATTGAACACTGAAGCTTTCTTT.

This chain connects TRBV6-5 to TRBJ2-2, with D possibly TRBD1 on 5 matching bases. The V end was cut by 8 bases, the J end by 5 bases, with 18 bases between. CDR1 and CDR2 (germline): MNHEY, SVGAGI. The CDR3 has 15 residues. CDR3 DNA: TGTGCCAGCCAACTTGTAGGGGCGTTGACCGGGGAGCTGTTTTTT. It codes for CASQLVGALTGELFF.

The chain links TRBV2 to TRBJ1-1, with D perhaps matching TRBD1 (5 bases). From germline, CDR1 is SNHLY and CDR2 FYNNEI. The germline V and J ends were trimmed by 8 bases and 0 bases, with 13 bases remaining between them. The CDR3 runs 14 residues. DNA for the CDR3: TGTGCCAGCTGGAAGGGACCTTTGAACACTGAAGCTTTCTTT. This codes for CASWKGPLNTEAFF. Full variable domain (remainder filled in from reference TRBV2 and TRBJ1-1): EPEVTQTPSHQVTQMGQEVILRCVPISNHLYFYWYRQILGQKVEFLVSFYNNEISEKSEIFDDQFSVERPDGSNFTLKIRSTKLEDSAMYFCASWKGPLNTEAFFGQGTRLTVV.

This CDR3 is CASRVTDPTYEQYF. CDR3 nucleotides: TGTGCCAGCAGGGTCACGGACCCAACCTACGAGCAGTACTTC. The V and J genes are TRBV2 and TRBJ2-7; no reliable D call. There are 14 residues in the CDR3. Germline V lookup: CDR1 SNHLY, CDR2 FYNNEI. V was clipped by 6 bases and J by 2 bases, with 14 bases between them.

This sequence joins TRBV7-9 and TRBJ2-7; 7 bases fit TRBD1. Trimming at V came to 4 bases and at J to 7 bases, leaving 10 bases not matched to a gene. Germline V CDR1 and CDR2: SEHNR, FQNEAQ (reference sequence). The CDR3 is made up of 14 amino acids. The CDR3 DNA is TGTGCCAGCAGCTCCCGAGGGGGCCGAGGGGAGCAGTACTTC. It encodes CASSSRGGRGEQYF.

This chain joins TRBV18 and TRBJ2-7; D unclear. Germline CDR1 KGHSH, CDR2 LQKENI. The CDR3 sequence is 12 residues long. The V end lost 2 bases, the J end lost 3 bases, and 5 bases lay between the germline ends. The CDR3 protein is CASSPEGYEQYF. The CDR3 DNA follows: TGTGCCAGCTCACCAGAAGGCTACGAGCAGTACTTC.

DNA of the CDR3: TGTGCCAGCAGCTGGCAGGGGCTGAGAGAGACCCAGTACTTC. Its translation: CASSWQGLRETQYF. The chain is built from TRBV5-6 and TRBJ2-5; tentative D call: TRBD1 (6 bases). CDR3 size: 14 residues. V gave up 3 bases and J gave up 4 bases, with 13 bases separating them. Germline CDR1 is SGHDT and CDR2 is YYEEEE.

The DNA of the CDR3 is TGTGCCAGCAGCCCTCGCGGTGGGGGAGAGACCCAGTACTTC. Translation: CASSPRGGGETQYF. This chain uses TRBV6-5 with TRBJ2-5; D might be TRBD1 or TRBD2, each matching 5 bases. The V and J ends lost 6 bases and 4 bases respectively, with 15 bases between them. This CDR3 has 14 residues. CDR1 and CDR2 from the germline V gene are MNHEY and SVGAGI.

CDR3 sequence reads: CASVNGGAGGYTF. The CDR3 DNA reads as TGTGCCAGCGTGAATGGGGGGGCTGGTGGCTACACCTTC. The gene calls are TRBV6-5 and TRBJ1-2; tentatively, D is TRBD1 (6 bases). CDR1 is MNHEY and CDR2 is SVGAGI in the germline V gene. The CDR3 sequence is 13 residues long. The V and J ends lost 8 bases and 7 bases respectively, with 17 bases between them.

The V gene is TRBV6-5, the J gene TRBJ2-1, with no clear D. The germline V and J ends were trimmed by 8 bases and 5 bases, with 7 bases remaining between them. The germline V gene has CDR1 MNHEY and CDR2 SVGAGI. The CDR3 totals 11 residues. This CDR3 reads CASWANNEQFF. The CDR3 DNA reads as TGTGCCAGCTGGGCGAACAATGAGCAGTTCTTC.

This clone was observed once. Germline and junction disagree at one end, which may indicate a read error. The chain is built from TRBV5-1 and TRBJ2-3; TRBD2 matches at 7 bases. The CDR3 has 13 amino acids. Germline loops: CDR1 SGHRS, CDR2 YFSETQ. CDR3 sequence: CASSPLLAGGSNF. The CDR3 DNA reads TGCGCCAGCAGCCCGCTTTTAGCGGGCGGCTCGAATTTT. The full variable domain, its missing parts supplied by reference TRBV5-1 and TRBJ2-3, is KAGVTQTPRYLIKTRGQQVTLSCSPISGHRSVSWYQQTPGQGLQFLFEYFSETQRNKGNFPGRFSGRQFSNSRSEMNVSTLELGDSALYLCASSPLLAGGSNFGPGTRLTVL.